The 2 T cell receptor beta chains reported below all come from one sample, sequenced in a study of T cells in Graves' hyperthyroidism and ophthalmopathy. What was amplified from RNA transcripts were TCR beta CDR3 regions. During a first-round RT-PCR of the TCR CDR3, the HTBI primer set was used. TCRdb re-called the multiplex PCR reads through MiXCR, storing one row per CDR3 protein. The data show 500,000 or so distinct CDR3 sequences, with 15% to 20% seen just once and approximately 15% held by the top ten. Sample: blood. Receptor source: a woman younger than 35 with Graves' ophthalmopathy.

A note on this clonotype: A read error is possible here, since a much larger clone lies one base away. The chain employs TRBV27 and TRBJ1-4; weak D call: TRBD1 (5 bases). Per germline, CDR1 MNHEY and CDR2 SMNVEV (reference sequence). This CDR3 is built from 15 residues. Trimming left V 4 bases short and J 5 bases short, with 14 bases between. The chain's CDR3 is CASSSPGLENEKLFF. CDR3 DNA sequence: TGTGCCAGCAGTTCACCGGGACTCGAAAATGAAAAACTGTTTTTT.

V and J are TRBV7-2 and TRBJ1-4, with 7 bases that match TRBD1. The CDR3 is 19 amino acids. V lost 2 bases to trimming and J lost 3 bases; unmatched junction nucleotides: 15. The V gene's germline CDR1 is SGHTA and CDR2 FQGNSA. CDR3 amino acids: CASSLSWLATGTANEKLFF. The DNA for the CDR3 is TGTGCCAGCAGCTTAAGTTGGCTCGCGACCGGGACAGCTAATGAAAAACTGTTTTTT. Full variable domain (missing parts from reference TRBV7-2 and TRBJ1-4): GAGVSQSPSNKVTEKGKDVELRCDPISGHTALYWYRQSLGQGLEFLIYFQGNSAPDKSGLPSDRFSAERTGGSVSTLTIQRTQQEDSAVYLCASSLSWLATGTANEKLFFGSGTQLSVL.